A selection of T cell receptor beta chains follows, all from one sample in a study of PD-1 blockade in classical Hodgkin lymphoma. Clones were read by immunoSEQ multiplex PCR, and TCRdb kept only the in-frame ones, dropping some. The sample consists of approximately 44,000 clones, 60% to 75% of them appearing once. The sample here was peripheral blood mononuclear cells (PBMCs), taken at baseline. The origin of the receptors is a human donor with classical Hodgkin lymphoma. Both conserved end residues are part of each CDR3.

v_gene	j_gene	CDR3aa
TRBV19	TRBJ2-1	CASSMALFNEQFF
TRBV7-9	TRBJ1-4	CASSFGQGASGEKLFF
TRBV7-9	TRBJ2-1	CASSKIYNEQFF
TRBV6-6	TRBJ2-7	CASRDGYEQYF
TRBV6-6	TRBJ1-1	CASSSTTGGTEAFF
TRBV6-5	TRBJ2-1	CASSWISSSYNEQFF
TRBV7-2	TRBJ1-1	CASSPTSVGSEAFF
TRBV18	TRBJ2-3	CASSPQGAVDTQYF
TRBV9	TRBJ2-1	CASSVIAGVNNEQFF
TRBV6-5	TRBJ1-1	CASSYVGASTEAFF
TRBV9	TRBJ2-4	CASSAQLSAIQYF
TRBV28	TRBJ2-5	CASSFGETQYF
TRBV6-6	TRBJ2-7	CASSYGLAGGYEQYF